This TCR beta chain is drawn from a study of blood T cells in healthy people across ages (dated by TCRdb to 2013 to 2016). Study-wide context: In model experiments, template switching captured about one uniquely barcoded TCR beta cDNA molecule for every two T cells. For two donors (one aged 18 to 30 and one aged 80 or older), the study analyzed two additional independent replicas of 1 million unique cDNA reads from the same blood draw. To track age-related changes in TCR beta repertoire diversity, the study relied on deep sequencing normalized with unique cDNA molecular identifiers. Four age groups were formed from the donors: young (average approximately 17 years), middle-aged (around 40), aged (around 68) and long-lived (approximately 78). To avoid experimental bias, donors of different ages were spread randomly across the sequencing lanes. General findings and caveats noted by the study authors: Compared with the aged group, more naive CD4+ T cells, fewer expanded clones and increased TCR diversity were shown by the long-lived group, suggesting age selection. Since profiling was done on bulk unsorted PBMCs, naive and antigen-experienced compartments could not be conclusively compared. Observed TCR beta diversity per million T cells fell roughly linearly with age, and a significant reduction was already apparent by age approximately 41. There was a strong correlation between observed TCR beta diversity and the percentage of naive T cells measured by flow cytometry. Estimates of total diversity based on one million sequenced T cells were considered lower bounds and underestimates. Because donor CMV infection status was unknown, age-related changes in expanded clonotypes were potentially confounded.

The donors were roughly 38 Caucasian individuals from Russia, aged roughly 6 to 100 years, who were systemically healthy. Each donor gave 8 to 10 milliliters of peripheral blood, collected into EDTA-treated Vacutainer tubes. Ficoll-Paque density-gradient centrifugation was used to isolate PBMCs, with at least 7 million per sample. Total RNA, at least 6 micrograms per sample, was extracted from PBMCs with Trizol reagent. The percentages of naive CD45RAhigh/CD27high T cells were determined by flow cytometry on a PBMC aliquot from every donor. Library preparation was by 5' RACE. This sample was sequenced with an Illumina HiSeq 2500. A second roughly 7 to 11 cycle PCR used a sample-barcoded 5' primer and a J-beta primer mix. A unique molecular identifier was introduced onto each TCR beta cDNA molecule by a template-switch 5' adaptor carrying 12 random nucleotides. At least 3 million CDR3-containing paired-end reads were obtained from each sample. The Mint cDNA synthesis kit, primed by a TRBC-specific oligonucleotide, was used to synthesize first-strand cDNA from all RNA. Following uracil-DNA glycosylase treatment, all cDNA underwent a first 18-cycle PCR with the universal primers M1SS and BC2_uni_R. The original pipeline was this. Each sample was normalized by randomly selecting 1 million high-quality reads, each carrying a distinct molecular identifier. Instead of being binned into consensus sequences, reads with shared molecular identifiers were discarded. CDR3 identification, clonotype clustering and error correction used MiTCR with a Q25 quality threshold and the strictest error-elimination algorithm. A nonparametric unseen species model with Euler transformation was used to estimate lower-bound total TCR beta diversity. TCRdb redid the processing of the public reads, applying fastp at Q25 and MiXCR, and retained in-frame beta chains. Rows are unified per CDR3 protein, each entry keeping the most common DNA and genes. TCRdb, rather than the study authors, made the V and J calls. Within this sample are some 1.4 million distinct CDR3 sequences, with around 42% of them counted one time only. The top ten hold 7.9% of the sample.

Only a few counts were recorded for this clonotype. Its specific antigen is unknown. Per-base quality was not reported, and no clone a single base away is much larger than it. Counted from cysteine to phenylalanine, this CDR3 has 16 amino acids. Only the CDR3 part of the read is kept: 48 bases, read in frame from the first base. CDR1 and CDR2 are read off the germline V gene as SGHRS and YFSETQ. V trim: 4 bases; J trim: 5 bases; unmatched bases: 12. In this chain, TRBV5-1 is recombined with TRBJ1-1, and TRBD1 aligns with 9 junction nucleotides. This clonotype originated in a woman younger than 35 in good health. The sample taken for sequencing was blood. The DNA sequence reads TGCGCCAGCAGCCCTCCTCTACAGGGGGCTTGGACTGAAGCTTTCTTT. Its amino acids are CASSPPLQGAWTEAFF.